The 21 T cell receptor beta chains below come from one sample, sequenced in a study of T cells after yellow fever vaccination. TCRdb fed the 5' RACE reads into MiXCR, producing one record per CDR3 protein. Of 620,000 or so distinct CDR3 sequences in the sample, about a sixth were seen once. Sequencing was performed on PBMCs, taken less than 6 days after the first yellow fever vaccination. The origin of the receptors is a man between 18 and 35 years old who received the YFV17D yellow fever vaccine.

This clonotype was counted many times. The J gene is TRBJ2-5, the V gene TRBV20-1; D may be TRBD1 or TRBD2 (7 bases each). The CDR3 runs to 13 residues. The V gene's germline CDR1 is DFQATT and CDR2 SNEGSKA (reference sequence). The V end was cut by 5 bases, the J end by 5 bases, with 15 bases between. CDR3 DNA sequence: TGCAGTGCTTCCCGACAGGGAGGGGAGACCCAGTACTTC. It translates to CSASRQGGETQYF.

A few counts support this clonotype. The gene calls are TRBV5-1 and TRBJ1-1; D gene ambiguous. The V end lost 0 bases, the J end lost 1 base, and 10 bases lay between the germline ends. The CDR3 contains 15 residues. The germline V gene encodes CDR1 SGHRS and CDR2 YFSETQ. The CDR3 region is CASSLEANGNTEAFF. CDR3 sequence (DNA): TGCGCCAGCAGCTTGGAGGCGAATGGGAACACTGAAGCTTTCTTT.

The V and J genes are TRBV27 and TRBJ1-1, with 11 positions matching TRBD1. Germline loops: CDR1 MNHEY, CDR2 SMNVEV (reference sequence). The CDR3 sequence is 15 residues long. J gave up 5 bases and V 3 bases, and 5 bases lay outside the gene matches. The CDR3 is CASSFFRDRGTEAFF. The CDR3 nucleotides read TGTGCCAGCAGTTTCTTCCGGGACAGGGGGACTGAAGCTTTCTTT.

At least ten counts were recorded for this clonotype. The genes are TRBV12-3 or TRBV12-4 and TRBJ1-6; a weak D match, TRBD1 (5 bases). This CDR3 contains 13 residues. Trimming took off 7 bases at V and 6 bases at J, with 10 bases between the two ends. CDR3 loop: CASNRRVNSPLHF. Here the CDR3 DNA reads TGTGCCAGCAACAGGCGTGTTAATTCACCCCTCCACTTT.

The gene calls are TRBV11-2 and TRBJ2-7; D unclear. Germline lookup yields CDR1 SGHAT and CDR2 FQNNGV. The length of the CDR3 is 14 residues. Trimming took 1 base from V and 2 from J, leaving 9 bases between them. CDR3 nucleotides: TGTGCCAGCAGCTTAGGCCCAACTGCCTACGAGCAGTACTTC. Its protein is CASSLGPTAYEQYF.

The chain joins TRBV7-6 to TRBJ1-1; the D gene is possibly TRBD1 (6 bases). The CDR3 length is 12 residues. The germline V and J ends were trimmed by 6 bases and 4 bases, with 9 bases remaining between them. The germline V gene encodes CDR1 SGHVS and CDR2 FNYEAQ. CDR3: CASRGGSTEAFF. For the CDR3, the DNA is TGTGCCAGCAGAGGGGGGAGCACTGAAGCTTTCTTT.

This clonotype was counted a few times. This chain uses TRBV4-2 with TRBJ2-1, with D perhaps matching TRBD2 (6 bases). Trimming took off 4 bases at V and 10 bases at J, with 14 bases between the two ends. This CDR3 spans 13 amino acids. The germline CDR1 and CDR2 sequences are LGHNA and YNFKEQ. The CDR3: CASSPGLLREQFF. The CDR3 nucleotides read TGTGCCAGCAGCCCGGGACTCTTGAGGGAGCAGTTCTTC.

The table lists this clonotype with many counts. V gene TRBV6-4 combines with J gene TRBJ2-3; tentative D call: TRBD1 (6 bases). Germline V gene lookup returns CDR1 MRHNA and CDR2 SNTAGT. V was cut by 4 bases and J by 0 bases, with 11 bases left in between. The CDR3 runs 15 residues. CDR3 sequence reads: CASSAGTRSTDTQYF. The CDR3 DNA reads TGTGCCAGCAGTGCCGGGACAAGAAGCACAGATACGCAGTATTTT.

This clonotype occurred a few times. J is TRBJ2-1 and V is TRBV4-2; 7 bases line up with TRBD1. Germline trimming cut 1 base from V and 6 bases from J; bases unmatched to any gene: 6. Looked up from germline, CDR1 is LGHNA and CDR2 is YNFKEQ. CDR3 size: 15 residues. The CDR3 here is CASSQATGIFNEQFF. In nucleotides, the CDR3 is TGTGCCAGCAGCCAAGCGACAGGGATTTTCAATGAGCAGTTCTTC.

The CDR3 bases are TGCGCCAGCAGCCAAGAGACAGCGGGGGGGCTGAAGACCCAGTACTTC. It codes for CASSQETAGGLKTQYF. V is TRBV4-3 and J is TRBJ2-5; TRBD2 agrees at 10 bases. J lost 6 bases, V lost 0 bases, and 7 bases had no gene match. The germline gives CDR1 LGHNA, CDR2 YSLEER. The CDR3 covers 16 residues.

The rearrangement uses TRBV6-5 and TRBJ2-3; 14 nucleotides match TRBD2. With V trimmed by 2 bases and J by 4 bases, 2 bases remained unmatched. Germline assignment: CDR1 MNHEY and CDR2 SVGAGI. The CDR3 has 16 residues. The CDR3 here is CASSYRLAGGPDTQYF. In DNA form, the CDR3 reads TGTGCCAGCAGTTACCGACTAGCGGGGGGGCCAGATACGCAGTATTTT.

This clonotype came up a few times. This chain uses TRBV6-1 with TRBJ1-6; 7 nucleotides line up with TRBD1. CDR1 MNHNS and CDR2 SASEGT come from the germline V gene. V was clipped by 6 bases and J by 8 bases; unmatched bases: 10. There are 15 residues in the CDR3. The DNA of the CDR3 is TGTGCCAGCAGACCCCCGACAGGGACACATTCACCCCTCCACTTT. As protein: CASRPPTGTHSPLHF.

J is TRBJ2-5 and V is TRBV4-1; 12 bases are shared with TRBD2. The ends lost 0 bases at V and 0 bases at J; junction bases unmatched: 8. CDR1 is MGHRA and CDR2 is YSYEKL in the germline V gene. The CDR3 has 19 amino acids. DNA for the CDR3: TGCGCCAGCAGCCAAGATGGGGCTAGCGGGGGGGCATACCAAGAGACCCAGTACTTC. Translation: CASSQDGASGGAYQETQYF.

Here the CDR3 reads CSVVIWGTGSSYEQYF. The CDR3 bases are TGCAGCGTTGTAATCTGGGGGACAGGGAGCTCCTACGAGCAGTACTTC. This chain uses TRBV29-1 with TRBJ2-7; TRBD1 matches 9 bases. V shed 4 bases and J 0 bases; nucleotides not matched to a gene: 10. Germline-derived CDR1 and CDR2 are SQVTM and ANQGSEA. CDR3 size: 16 residues.

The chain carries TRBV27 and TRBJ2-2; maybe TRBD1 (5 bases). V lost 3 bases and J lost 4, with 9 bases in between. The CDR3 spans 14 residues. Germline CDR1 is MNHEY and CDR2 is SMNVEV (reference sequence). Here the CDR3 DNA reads TGTGCCAGCAGTTTGACAGTGTTCACCGGGGAGCTGTTTTTT. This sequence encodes CASSLTVFTGELFF.

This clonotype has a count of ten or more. In DNA form, the CDR3 reads TGTGCCAGCAGTTACCGGGACAGGGGGCTCGGGGGCTACACCTTC. Encoded protein: CASSYRDRGLGGYTF. The rearrangement links TRBV12-3 or TRBV12-4 to TRBJ1-2; TRBD1 aligns across 12 bases. The CDR3 totals 15 residues. J gave up 8 bases and V 4 bases, and 8 bases lay outside the gene matches.

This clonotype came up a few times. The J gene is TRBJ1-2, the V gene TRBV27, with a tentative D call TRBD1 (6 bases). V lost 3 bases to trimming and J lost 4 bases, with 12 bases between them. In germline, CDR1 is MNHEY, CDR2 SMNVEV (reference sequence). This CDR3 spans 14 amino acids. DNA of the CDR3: TGTGCCAGCAGTTTCCGAATGGACAGCTATGGCTACACCTTC. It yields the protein CASSFRMDSYGYTF.

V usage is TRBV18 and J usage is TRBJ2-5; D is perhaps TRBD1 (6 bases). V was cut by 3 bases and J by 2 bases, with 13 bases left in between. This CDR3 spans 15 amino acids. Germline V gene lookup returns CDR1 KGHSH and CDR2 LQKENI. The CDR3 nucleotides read TGTGCCAGCTCACCCCCGACAGGAAAACAAGAGACCCAGTACTTC. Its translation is CASSPPTGKQETQYF.

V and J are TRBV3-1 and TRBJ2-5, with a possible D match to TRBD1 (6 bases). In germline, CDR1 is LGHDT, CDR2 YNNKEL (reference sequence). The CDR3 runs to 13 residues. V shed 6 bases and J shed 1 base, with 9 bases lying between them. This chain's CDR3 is CASRDSIQETQYF. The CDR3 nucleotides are TGTGCCAGCAGGGACAGTATCCAAGAGACCCAGTACTTC.

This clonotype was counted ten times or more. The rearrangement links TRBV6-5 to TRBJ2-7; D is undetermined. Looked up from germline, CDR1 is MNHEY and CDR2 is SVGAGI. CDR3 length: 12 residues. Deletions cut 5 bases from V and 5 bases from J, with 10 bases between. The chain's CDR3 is CASSPGANEQYF. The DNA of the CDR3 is TGTGCCAGCAGTCCCGGCGCCAACGAGCAGTACTTC.

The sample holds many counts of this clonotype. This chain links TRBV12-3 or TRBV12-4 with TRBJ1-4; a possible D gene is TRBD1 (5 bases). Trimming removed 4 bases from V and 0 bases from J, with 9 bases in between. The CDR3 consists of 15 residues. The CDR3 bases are TGTGCCAGCAGTTCCGGAGGGGCAACTAATGAAAAACTGTTTTTT. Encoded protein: CASSSGGATNEKLFF.